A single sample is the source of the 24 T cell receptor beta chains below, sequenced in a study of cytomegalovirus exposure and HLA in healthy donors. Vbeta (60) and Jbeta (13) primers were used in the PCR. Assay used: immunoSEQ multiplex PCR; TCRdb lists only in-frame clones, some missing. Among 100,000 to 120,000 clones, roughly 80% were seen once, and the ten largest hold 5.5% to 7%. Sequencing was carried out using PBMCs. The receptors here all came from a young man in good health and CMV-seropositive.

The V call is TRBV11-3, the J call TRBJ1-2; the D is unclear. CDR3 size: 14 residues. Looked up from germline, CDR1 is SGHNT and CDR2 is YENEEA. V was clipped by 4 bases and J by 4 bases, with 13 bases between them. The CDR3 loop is CASSYSGSRYGYTF. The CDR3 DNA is TGTGCCAGCAGCTATTCGGGATCCCGCTATGGCTACACCTTC.

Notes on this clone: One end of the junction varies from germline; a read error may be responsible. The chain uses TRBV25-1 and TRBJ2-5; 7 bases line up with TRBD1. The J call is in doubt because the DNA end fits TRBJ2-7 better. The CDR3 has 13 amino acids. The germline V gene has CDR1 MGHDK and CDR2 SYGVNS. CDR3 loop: CVSTPGQSYEQYF. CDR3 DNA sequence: TGTGTCAGCACCCCGGGACAGTCCTACGAGCAGTACTTC.

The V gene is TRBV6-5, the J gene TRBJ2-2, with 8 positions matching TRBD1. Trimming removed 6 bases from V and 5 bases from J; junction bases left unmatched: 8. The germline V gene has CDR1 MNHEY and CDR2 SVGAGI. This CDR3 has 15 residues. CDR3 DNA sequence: TGTGCCAGCAGCGCCTGGACAGGGAGAACCGGGGAGCTGTTTTTT. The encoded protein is CASSAWTGRTGELFF.

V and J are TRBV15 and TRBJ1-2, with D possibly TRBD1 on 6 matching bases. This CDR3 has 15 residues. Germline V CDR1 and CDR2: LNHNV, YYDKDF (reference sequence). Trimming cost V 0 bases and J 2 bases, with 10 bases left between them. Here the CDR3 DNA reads TGTGCCACCAGCAGAGATTTGGGGGCCAACTATGGCTACACCTTC. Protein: CATSRDLGANYGYTF.

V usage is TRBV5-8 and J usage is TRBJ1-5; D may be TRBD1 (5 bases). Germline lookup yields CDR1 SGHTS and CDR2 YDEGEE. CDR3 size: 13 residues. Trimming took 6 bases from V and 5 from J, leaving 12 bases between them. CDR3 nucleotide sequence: TGTGCCAGCACCGGATCGGGGGATCAGCCCCAGCATTTT. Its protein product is CASTGSGDQPQHF. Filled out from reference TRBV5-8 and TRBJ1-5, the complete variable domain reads EAGVTQSPTHLIKTRGQQATLRCSPISGHTSVYWYQQALGLGLQFLLWYDEGEERNRGNFPPRFSGRQFPNYSSELNVNALELEDSALYLCASTGSGDQPQHFGDGTRLSIL.

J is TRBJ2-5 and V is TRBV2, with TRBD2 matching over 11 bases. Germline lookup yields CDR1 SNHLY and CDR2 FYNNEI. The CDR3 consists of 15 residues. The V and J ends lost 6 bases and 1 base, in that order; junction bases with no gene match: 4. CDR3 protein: CASRKGLAAQETQYF. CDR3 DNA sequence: TGTGCCAGCAGAAAGGGACTAGCGGCCCAAGAGACCCAGTACTTC.

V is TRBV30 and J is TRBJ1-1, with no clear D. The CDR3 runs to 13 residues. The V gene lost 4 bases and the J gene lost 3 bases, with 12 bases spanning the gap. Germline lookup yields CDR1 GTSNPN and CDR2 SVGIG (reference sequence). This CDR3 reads CAWNLEEDTEAFF. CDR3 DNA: TGTGCCTGGAACCTGGAAGAGGACACTGAAGCTTTCTTT.

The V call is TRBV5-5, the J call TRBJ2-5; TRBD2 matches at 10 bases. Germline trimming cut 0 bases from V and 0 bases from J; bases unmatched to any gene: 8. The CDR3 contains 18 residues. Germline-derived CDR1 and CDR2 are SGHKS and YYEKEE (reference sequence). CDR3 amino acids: CASSLALAGGSYQETQYF. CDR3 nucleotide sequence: TGTGCCAGCAGCTTGGCCTTAGCGGGGGGCTCGTACCAAGAGACCCAGTACTTC.

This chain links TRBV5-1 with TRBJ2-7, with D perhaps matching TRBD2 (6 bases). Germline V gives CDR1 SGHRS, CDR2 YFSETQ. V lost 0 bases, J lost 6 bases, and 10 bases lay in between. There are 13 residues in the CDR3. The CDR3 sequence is CASSLGQGGEQYF. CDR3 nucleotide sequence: TGCGCCAGCAGCTTGGGGCAGGGAGGCGAGCAGTACTTC.

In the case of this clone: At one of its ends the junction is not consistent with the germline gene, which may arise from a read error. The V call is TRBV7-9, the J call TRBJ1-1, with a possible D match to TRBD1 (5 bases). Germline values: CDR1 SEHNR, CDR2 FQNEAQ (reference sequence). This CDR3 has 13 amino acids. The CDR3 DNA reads TGTTCCAGCAGCTTCTCCGACCCGGGGGGAGCTTTCTTT. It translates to CSSSFSDPGGAFF.

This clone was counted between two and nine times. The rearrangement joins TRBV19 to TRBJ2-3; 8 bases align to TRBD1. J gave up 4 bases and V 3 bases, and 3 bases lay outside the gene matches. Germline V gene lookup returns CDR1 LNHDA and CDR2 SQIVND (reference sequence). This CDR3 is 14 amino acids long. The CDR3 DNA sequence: TGTGCCAGTAGTATCGGACAGGGCGCAGATACGCAGTATTTT. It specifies CASSIGQGADTQYF.

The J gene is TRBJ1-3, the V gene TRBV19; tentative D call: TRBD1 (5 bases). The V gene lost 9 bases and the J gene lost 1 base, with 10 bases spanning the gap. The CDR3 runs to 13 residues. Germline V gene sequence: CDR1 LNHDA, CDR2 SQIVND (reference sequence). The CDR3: CASSDSSGNTIYF. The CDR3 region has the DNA TGTGCCAGCAGCGACAGTTCTGGAAACACCATATATTTT.

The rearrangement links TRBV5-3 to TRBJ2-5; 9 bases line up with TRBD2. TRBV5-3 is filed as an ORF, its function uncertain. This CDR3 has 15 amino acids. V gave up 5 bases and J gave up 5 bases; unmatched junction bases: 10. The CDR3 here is CARRMAGGRGETQYF. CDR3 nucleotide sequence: TGTGCCAGAAGGATGGCGGGGGGGCGGGGGGAGACCCAGTACTTC.

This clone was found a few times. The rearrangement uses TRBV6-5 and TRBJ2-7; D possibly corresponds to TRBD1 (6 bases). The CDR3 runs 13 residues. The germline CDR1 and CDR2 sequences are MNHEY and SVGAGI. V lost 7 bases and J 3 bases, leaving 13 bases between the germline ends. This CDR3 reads CASKSGTSYEQYF. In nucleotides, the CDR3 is TGTGCCAGCAAATCCGGGACAAGCTACGAGCAGTACTTC.

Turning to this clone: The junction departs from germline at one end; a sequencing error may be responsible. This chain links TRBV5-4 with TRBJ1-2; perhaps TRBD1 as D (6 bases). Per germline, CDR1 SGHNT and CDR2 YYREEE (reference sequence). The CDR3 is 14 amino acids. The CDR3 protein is CASSLGLQGRGCTF. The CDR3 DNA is TGTGCCAGCAGCTTGGGTTTGCAGGGGAGAGGCTGCACCTTC.

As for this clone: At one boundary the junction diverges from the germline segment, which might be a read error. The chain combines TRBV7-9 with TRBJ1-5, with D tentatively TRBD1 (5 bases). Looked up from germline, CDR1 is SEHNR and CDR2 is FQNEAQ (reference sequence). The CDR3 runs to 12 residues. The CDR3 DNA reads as TGTTCCAGCAGCTTGGGGGGTCAGCCCCAGCATTTT. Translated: CSSSLGGQPQHF.

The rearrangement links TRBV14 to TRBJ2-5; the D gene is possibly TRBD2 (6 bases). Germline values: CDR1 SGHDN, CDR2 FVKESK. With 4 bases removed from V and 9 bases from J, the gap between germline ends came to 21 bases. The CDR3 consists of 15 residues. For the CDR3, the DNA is TGTGCCAGCAGCCCTTATACGGGGGTAAACTCTGCCCAGTACTTC. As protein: CASSPYTGVNSAQYF.

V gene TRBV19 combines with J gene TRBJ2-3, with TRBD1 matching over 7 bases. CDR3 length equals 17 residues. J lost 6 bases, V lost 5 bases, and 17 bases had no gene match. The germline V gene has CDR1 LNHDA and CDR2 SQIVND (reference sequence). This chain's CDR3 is CASSPWGRGWVDDTQYF. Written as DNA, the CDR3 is TGTGCCAGTAGTCCATGGGGCAGGGGGTGGGTGGATGATACGCAGTATTTT.

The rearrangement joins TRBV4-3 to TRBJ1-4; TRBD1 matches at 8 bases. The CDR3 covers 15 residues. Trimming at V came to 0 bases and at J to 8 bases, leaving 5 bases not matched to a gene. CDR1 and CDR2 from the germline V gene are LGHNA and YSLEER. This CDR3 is CASSQDRTGREKLFF. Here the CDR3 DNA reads TGCGCCAGCAGCCAAGATCGGACAGGGCGGGAAAAACTGTTTTTT.

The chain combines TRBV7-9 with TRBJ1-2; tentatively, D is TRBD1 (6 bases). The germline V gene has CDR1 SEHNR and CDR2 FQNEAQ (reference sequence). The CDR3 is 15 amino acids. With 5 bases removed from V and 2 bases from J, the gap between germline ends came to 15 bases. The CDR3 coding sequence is TGTGCCAGCAGCGGGGGAGGGGGGGTGAACTATGGCTACACCTTC. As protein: CASSGGGGVNYGYTF.

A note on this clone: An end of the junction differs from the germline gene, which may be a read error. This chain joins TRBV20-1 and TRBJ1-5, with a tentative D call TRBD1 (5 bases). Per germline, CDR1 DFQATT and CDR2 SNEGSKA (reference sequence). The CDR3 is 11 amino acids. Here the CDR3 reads CYIAGIQPQHF. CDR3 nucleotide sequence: TGTTATATAGCAGGGATCCAGCCCCAGCATTTT.

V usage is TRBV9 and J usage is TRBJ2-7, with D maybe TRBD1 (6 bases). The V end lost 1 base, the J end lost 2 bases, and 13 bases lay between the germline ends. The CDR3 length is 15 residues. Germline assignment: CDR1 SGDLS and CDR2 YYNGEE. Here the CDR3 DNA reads TGTGCCAGCAGCGTAAGGGCAGGGGAGACCTACGAGCAGTACTTC. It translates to CASSVRAGETYEQYF.

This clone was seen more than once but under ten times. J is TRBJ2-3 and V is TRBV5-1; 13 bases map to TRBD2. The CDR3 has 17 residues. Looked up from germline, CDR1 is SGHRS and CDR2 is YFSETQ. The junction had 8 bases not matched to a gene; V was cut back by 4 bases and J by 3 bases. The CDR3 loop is CASSGTSGGALTDTQYF. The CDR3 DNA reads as TGCGCCAGCAGCGGAACTAGCGGGGGGGCCCTAACAGATACGCAGTATTTT. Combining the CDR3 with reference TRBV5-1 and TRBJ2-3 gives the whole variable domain KAGVTQTPRYLIKTRGQQVTLSCSPISGHRSVSWYQQTPGQGLQFLFEYFSETQRNKGNFPGRFSGRQFSNSRSEMNVSTLELGDSALYLCASSGTSGGALTDTQYFGPGTRLTVL.

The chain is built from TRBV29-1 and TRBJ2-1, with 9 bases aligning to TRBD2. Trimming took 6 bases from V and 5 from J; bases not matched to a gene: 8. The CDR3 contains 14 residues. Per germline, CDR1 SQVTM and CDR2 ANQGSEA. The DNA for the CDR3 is TGCAGCGTATCTGGGGCGGGGGGGAACAATGAGCAGTTCTTC. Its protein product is CSVSGAGGNNEQFF.